This T cell receptor beta chain was recovered during a study of blood T cell repertoires in COVID-19. Study-level information: COVID-19 samples, acute and convalescent, were from the United States, Italy and Spain.

Libraries were prepared by immunoSEQ multiplex PCR; TCRdb keeps only in-frame clonotypes and omits some of them. The sample lists tens of thousands of clones, 83% occurring once. CDR1 and CDR2 (germline): LNHNV, YYDKDF (reference sequence). The CDR3 sequence is 13 residues long. The trim removed 3 bases at V and 7 bases at J, leaving 2 bases unmatched. The source is a man aged 25 to 40 with COVID-19, enrolled during active disease. Sequencing was done on a sample of peripheral blood. This rearrangement joins TRBV15 to TRBJ1-4; 7 bases are a match to TRBD1. The CDR3 loop reads CATSRDRREKLFF. The DNA for the CDR3 is TGTGCCACCAGCAGGGACAGGCGTGAAAAACTGTTTTTT.